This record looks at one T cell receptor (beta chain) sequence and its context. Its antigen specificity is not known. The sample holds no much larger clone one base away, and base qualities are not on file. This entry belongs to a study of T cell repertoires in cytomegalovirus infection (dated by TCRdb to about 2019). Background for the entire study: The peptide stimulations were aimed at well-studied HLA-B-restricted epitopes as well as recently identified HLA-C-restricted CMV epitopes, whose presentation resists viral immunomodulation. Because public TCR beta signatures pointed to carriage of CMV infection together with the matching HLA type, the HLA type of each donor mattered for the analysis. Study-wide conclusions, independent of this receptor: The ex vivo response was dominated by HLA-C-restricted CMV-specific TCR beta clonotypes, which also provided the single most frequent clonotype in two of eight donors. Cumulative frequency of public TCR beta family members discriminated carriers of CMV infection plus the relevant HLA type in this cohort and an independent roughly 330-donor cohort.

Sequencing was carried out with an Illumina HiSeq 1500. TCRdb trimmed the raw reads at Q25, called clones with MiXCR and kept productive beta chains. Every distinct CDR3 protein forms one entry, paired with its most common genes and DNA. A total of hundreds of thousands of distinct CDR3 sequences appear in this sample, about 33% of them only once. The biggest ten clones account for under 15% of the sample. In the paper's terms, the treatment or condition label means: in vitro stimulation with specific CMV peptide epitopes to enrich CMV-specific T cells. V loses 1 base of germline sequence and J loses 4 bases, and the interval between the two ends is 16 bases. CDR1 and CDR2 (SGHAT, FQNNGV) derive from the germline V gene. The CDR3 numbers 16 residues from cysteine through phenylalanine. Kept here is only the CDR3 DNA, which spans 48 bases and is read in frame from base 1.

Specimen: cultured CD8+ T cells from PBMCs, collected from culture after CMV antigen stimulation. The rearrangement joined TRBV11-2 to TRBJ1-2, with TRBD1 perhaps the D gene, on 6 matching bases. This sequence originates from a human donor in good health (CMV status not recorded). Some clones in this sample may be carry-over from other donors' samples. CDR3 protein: CASSLGSAGAPYGYTF. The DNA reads TGTGCCAGCAGCTTAGGATCGGCAGGGGCCCCCTATGGCTACACCTTC.